A single sample is the source of the 8 T cell receptor beta chains below, sequenced in a study of low-dose radiotherapy and immunotherapy resistance in tumors (dated by TCRdb to 2021 to 2024). First-strand cDNA was synthesized using Superscript III and a set of TRAV- and TRBV-specific primers, so that both TCRalpha and TCRbeta chains were covered. TCRs were amplified with Phusion for approximately 18 PCR cycles, with a constant-region primer paired with the adapter attached to the V primers. Through fastp at Q25 and MiXCR, TCRdb rebuilt clones from the public reads, retaining in-frame beta chains. Merged by CDR3 protein, the rows form single entries marked with the most common genes and DNA. Counted in this sample were 7,100 or so distinct CDR3 sequences; under 70% of them appeared once. Clones ranked in the top ten supply roughly 13% of the sample. All receptors derive from a human donor with advanced metastatic prostate, ovarian, gallbladder or colorectal cancer (not recorded which). This table probably holds off-target reads from a library built for another chain.

The chain combines TRBV2 with TRBJ1-4; 7 bases agree with TRBD1. Germline CDR1 reads SNHLY; CDR2 reads FYNNEI. J lost 14 bases, V lost 5 bases, and 11 bases had no gene match. This CDR3 is built from 13 residues. CDR3 sequence: CASSPSGQTGLFF. CDR3 nucleotides: TGTGCCAGCAGTCCCTCGGGACAGACGGGGCTGTTTTTT.

The gene calls are TRBV10-3 and TRBJ1-4, with D unresolved. The CDR3 totals 11 residues. V was shortened by 3 bases and J by 8 bases, with 4 bases between the two germline ends. Per germline, CDR1 ENHRY and CDR2 SYGVKD. This CDR3 reads CAISDWEKLFF. The CDR3 nucleotides are TGTGCCATCAGTGACTGGGAAAAACTGTTTTTT.

This clonotype was observed a handful of times. J is TRBJ2-1 and V is TRBV4-2; TRBD2 aligns across 12 bases. This CDR3 is built from 17 residues. The trim removed 4 bases at V and 8 bases at J, leaving 12 bases unmatched. Germline CDR1 is LGHNA and CDR2 is YNFKEQ. CDR3 residues: CASSPRGLAGGPDEQFF. CDR3 bases: TGTGCCAGCAGCCCCCGAGGGCTAGCGGGAGGGCCAGATGAGCAGTTCTTC.

The J gene is TRBJ2-7, the V gene TRBV15, with D maybe TRBD2 (6 bases). Deletions cut 1 base from V and 5 bases from J, with 12 bases between. This CDR3 comprises 14 residues. The V gene's germline CDR1 is LNHNV and CDR2 YYDKDF (reference sequence). The CDR3 sequence is CATSRVGGWNEQYF. The CDR3 DNA is TGTGCCACCAGCAGAGTGGGGGGATGGAACGAGCAGTACTTC.

The chain is built from TRBV29-1 and TRBJ1-1; possibly TRBD1 for D (5 bases). The ends were cut back, 5 bases at V and 4 bases at J, with 11 bases in the middle. Germline CDR1 and CDR2: SQVTM and ANQGSEA. The CDR3 runs 12 residues. Here the CDR3 DNA reads TGCAGCGTTAGCGGACATCGCACTGAAGCTTTCTTT. Translating gives CSVSGHRTEAFF.

The chain has TRBV7-9 and TRBJ2-7; D is ambiguous. Trimming took 5 bases from V and 2 from J, leaving 13 bases between them. Germline values: CDR1 SEHNR, CDR2 FQNEAQ (reference sequence). The CDR3 length is 14 residues. The CDR3 region is CASSLVGPTYEQYF. The CDR3 nucleotides are TGTGCCAGCAGCCTAGTTGGGCCAACCTACGAGCAGTACTTC.

The gene calls are TRBV6-5 and TRBJ1-1; TRBD1 agrees at 7 bases. CDR1 and CDR2 (germline): MNHEY, SVGAGI. Germline trimming cut 3 bases from V and 5 bases from J; bases unmatched to any gene: 6. This CDR3 region has 14 residues. The CDR3 DNA reads as TGTGCCAGCAGTTATCGACAGGGTGGGACTGAAGCTTTCTTT. It codes for CASSYRQGGTEAFF.

This clonotype showed up just a few times. The chain has TRBV20-1 and TRBJ1-5; 8 nucleotides line up with TRBD1. This CDR3 comprises 14 residues. CDR1 is DFQATT and CDR2 is SNEGSKA in the germline V gene (reference sequence). V lost 3 bases, J lost 9 bases, and 10 bases stayed unmatched. CDR3 DNA sequence: TGCAGTGCTAGGAGCGACAGGGGATCATGGCCCCAGCATTTT. This sequence encodes CSARSDRGSWPQHF.